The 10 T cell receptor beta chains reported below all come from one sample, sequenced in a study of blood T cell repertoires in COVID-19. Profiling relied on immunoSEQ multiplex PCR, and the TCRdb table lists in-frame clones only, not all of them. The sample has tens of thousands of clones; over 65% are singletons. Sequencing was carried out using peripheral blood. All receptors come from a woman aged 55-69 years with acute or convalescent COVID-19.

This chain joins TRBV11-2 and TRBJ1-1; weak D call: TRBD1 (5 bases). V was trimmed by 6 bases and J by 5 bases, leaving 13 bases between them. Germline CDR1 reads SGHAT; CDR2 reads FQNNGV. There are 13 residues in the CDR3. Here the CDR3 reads CASREAGWTEAFF. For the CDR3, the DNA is TGTGCCAGCAGAGAGGCAGGGTGGACTGAAGCTTTCTTT.

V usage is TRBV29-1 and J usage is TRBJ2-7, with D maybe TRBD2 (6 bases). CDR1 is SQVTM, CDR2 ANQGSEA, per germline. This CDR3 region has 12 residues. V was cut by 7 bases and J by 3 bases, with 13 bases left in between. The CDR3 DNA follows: TGCAGCGCTAGGACGGAGGGCTACGAGCAGTACTTC. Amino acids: CSARTEGYEQYF.

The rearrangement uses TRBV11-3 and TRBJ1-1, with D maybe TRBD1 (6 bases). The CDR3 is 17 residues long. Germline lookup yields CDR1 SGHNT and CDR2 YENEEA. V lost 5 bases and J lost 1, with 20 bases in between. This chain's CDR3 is CASSKPDTGHPNTEAFF. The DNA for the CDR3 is TGTGCCAGCAGCAAGCCCGATACGGGACACCCGAACACTGAAGCTTTCTTT. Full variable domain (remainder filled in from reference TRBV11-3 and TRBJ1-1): EAGVVQSPRYKIIEKKQPVAFWCNPISGHNTLYWYLQNLGQGPELLIRYENEEAVDDSQLPKDRFSAERLKGVDSTLKIQPAELGDSAVYLCASSKPDTGHPNTEAFFGQGTRLTVV.

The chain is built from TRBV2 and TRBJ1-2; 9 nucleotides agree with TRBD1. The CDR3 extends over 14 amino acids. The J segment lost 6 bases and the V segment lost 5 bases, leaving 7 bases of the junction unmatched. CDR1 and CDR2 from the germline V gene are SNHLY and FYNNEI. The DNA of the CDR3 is TGTGCCAGCAGTCTACAGGGGGCGCTTAATGGCTACACCTTC. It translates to CASSLQGALNGYTF.

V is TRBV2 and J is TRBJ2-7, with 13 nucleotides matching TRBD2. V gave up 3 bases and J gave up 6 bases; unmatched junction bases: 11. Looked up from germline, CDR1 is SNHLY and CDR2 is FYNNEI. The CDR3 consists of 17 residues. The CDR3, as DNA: TGTGCCAGCAGTGACACTAGCGGGAGGGGAAATGTCGCCGAGCAGTACTTC. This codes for CASSDTSGRGNVAEQYF.

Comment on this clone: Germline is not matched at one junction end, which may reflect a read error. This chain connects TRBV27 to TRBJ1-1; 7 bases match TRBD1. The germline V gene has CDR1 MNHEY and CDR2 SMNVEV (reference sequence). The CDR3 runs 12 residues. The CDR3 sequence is CASSVSTGEAFF. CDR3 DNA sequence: TGTGCCAGCAGTGTATCGACAGGGGAAGCTTTCTTT.

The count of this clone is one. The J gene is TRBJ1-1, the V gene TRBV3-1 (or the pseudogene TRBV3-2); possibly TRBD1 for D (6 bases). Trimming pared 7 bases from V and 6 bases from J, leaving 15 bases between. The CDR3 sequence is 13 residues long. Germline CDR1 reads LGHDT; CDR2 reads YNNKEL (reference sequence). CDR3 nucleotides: TGTGCCAGCACCACGCCGGGGGGCTCTGAAGCTTTCTTT. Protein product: CASTTPGGSEAFF.

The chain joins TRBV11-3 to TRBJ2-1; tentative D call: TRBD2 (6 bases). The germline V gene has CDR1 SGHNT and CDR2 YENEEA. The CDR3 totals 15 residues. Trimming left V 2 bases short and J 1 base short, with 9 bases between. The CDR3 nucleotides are TGTGCCAGCAGCTTAATGGGGGGTTCCTACAATGAGCAGTTCTTC. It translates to CASSLMGGSYNEQFF.

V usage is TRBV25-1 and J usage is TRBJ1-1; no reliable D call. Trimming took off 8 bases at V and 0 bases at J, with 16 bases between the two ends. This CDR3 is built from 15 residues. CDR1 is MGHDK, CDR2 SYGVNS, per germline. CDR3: CASCRSSGMNTEAFF. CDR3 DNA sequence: TGTGCCAGCTGCCGGTCAAGCGGAATGAACACTGAAGCTTTCTTT.

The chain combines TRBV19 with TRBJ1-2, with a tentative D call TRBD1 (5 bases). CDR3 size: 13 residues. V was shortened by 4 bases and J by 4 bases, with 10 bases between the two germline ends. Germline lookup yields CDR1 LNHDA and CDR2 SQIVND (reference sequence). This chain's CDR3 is CASSTPQGYGYTF. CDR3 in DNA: TGTGCCAGTAGTACCCCCCAGGGCTATGGCTACACCTTC. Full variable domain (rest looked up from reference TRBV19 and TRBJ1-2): DGGITQSPKYLFRKEGQNVTLSCEQNLNHDAMYWYRQDPGQGLRLIYYSQIVNDFQKGDIAEGYSVSREKKESFPLTVTSAQKNPTAFYLCASSTPQGYGYTFGSGTRLTVV.